This T cell receptor beta chain came from a study of T cell responses to AZD1222 COVID-19 vaccine. Study results and caveats: A mostly white British donor set with more females was recruited, and clonal diversity was possibly underestimated. CD4 TCRs covered the whole spike, strongest at regions 160-218 and 743-854.

Method: immunoSEQ multiplex PCR; TCRdb's copy keeps in-frame clones and lacks some. In the table there are approximately 61,000 clones, about 81% of which are singletons. In the case of this clone: Antigen: not known.

The receptor comes from an adult who received the AZD1222 COVID-19 vaccine. The source material was peripheral blood, sampled 28 days after the second AZD1222 dose.

CDR3 sequence reads: CASSLWGAGQETQYF. The DNA for the CDR3 is TGTGCCAGCAGTTTGTGGGGGGCCGGGCAAGAGACCCAGTACTTC. This sequence joins TRBV6-6 and TRBJ2-5; either TRBD1 or TRBD2 may supply D (6 bases each). Germline loops: CDR1 MNHNY, CDR2 SVGAGI (reference sequence). This CDR3 region has 15 residues. The ends were cut back, 4 bases at V and 2 bases at J, with 14 bases in the middle.